Listed below are T cell receptor beta chains from one sample, sequenced in a study of blood T cell repertoires in COVID-19. The table came from immunoSEQ multiplex PCR; TCRdb's copy has only in-frame clones and leaves some out. This table holds roughly 250,000 clones, more than 70% found once. Sequencing used peripheral blood. The receptor set was obtained from a man aged 40-49 years with active or convalescent COVID-19. CDR3s include the opening cysteine and the closing phenylalanine or tryptophan. A D gene is named only where the DNA matches it firmly. Some rows mark clone size as missing; the rest say once, few, many or name a class of expanded clone.

CASTLRDRVGEQYF TGTGCCAGCACCTTGCGGGACAGGGTAGGCGAGCAGTACTTC TRBJ2-7 TRBD1 TRBV28 NA
CASSRGEDTEAFF TGTGCCAGCTCTCGAGGGGAGGACACTGAAGCTTTCTTT TRBJ1-1 NA TRBV18 NA
CASSRVHNEQYF TGTGCCAGCTCCAGGGTTCACAACGAGCAGTACTTC TRBJ2-7 NA TRBV9 NA
CASSPITGGVSTDTQYF TGTGCCAGCTCACCCATCACAGGGGGCGTTAGCACAGATACGCAGTATTTT TRBJ2-3 TRBD1 TRBV18 NA
CASSPLRGSSNQPQHF TGTGCCAGTAGTCCCCTTAGAGGATCTAGCAATCAGCCCCAGCATTTT TRBJ1-5 NA TRBV19 NA
CASSLDRQGNSPLHF TGTGCCAGCAGCTTAGATCGACAGGGCAATTCACCCCTCCACTTT TRBJ1-6 TRBD1 TRBV7-9 few
CASSTSGSTDTQYF TGTGCCAGCTCCACCTCGGGGAGCACAGATACGCAGTATTTT TRBJ2-3 NA TRBV7-9 NA
CASSLDQEKLFF TGCGCCAGCAGCCTAGACCAGGAAAAACTGTTTTTT TRBJ1-4 NA TRBV5-1 NA
CASSSGQAQRVEQYF TGTGCCAGCAGTTCGGGACAGGCCCAGAGGGTCGAGCAGTACTTC TRBJ2-7 TRBD1 TRBV27 NA
CASSLVSRTAQEGYTF TGTGCCAGCAGCTTGGTCAGTAGGACAGCCCAGGAGGGCTACACCTTC TRBJ1-2 NA TRBV5-6 NA
CASSLKGFGNQPQHF TGTGCCAGCAGTTTAAAGGGGTTCGGCAATCAGCCCCAGCATTTT TRBJ1-5 NA TRBV27 NA
CSVKGQDDYGYTF TGCAGCGTTAAGGGACAGGACGACTATGGCTACACCTTC TRBJ1-2 TRBD1 TRBV29-1 NA
CASSEAGVRTDTQYF TGTGCCAGCAGTGAGGCGGGAGTTAGGACAGATACGCAGTATTTT TRBJ2-3 TRBD2 TRBV2 once
CALGGIEDTIYF TGTGCCCTTGGGGGGATTGAAGACACCATATATTTT TRBJ1-3 NA TRBV18 NA
CASSLSRGQRGYGYTF TGTGCCAGCAGTTTATCGAGGGGGCAGCGCGGCTATGGCTACACCTTC TRBJ1-2 TRBD1 TRBV28 NA
CASSDLRSTDTQYF TGTGCCAGCAGTGATTTGCGGAGCACAGATACGCAGTATTTT TRBJ2-3 NA TRBV6-1 NA
CAWAGQSSSGNTIYF TGTGCCTGGGCGGGACAGTCTTCCTCTGGAAACACCATATATTTT TRBJ1-3 TRBD1 TRBV30 NA
CASSSPHPGGSYEQYF TGTGCCAGCAGCTCACCCCACCCAGGGGGATCCTACGAGCAGTACTTC TRBJ2-7 TRBD1 TRBV5-5 NA
CASSLAESRVGEKLFF TGCGCCAGCAGCTTGGCCGAATCCAGGGTTGGAGAAAAACTGTTTTTT TRBJ1-4 NA TRBV5-1 once
CASRRGQANTEAFF TGTGCCAGCAGACGCGGACAGGCGAACACTGAAGCTTTCTTT TRBJ1-1 TRBD1 TRBV6-4 NA
CASSTRFDRFYPYGYTF TGTGCCAGCAGCACCCGCTTTGACAGGTTTTATCCCTATGGCTACACCTTC TRBJ1-2 NA TRBV7-9 NA
CASSVDEGAKNSPLHF TGTGCCAGCAGCGTAGACGAGGGGGCAAAGAATTCACCCCTCCACTTT TRBJ1-6 TRBD1 TRBV9 NA
CASSEPDRGLSQNIQYF TGTGCCAGCAGTGAGCCGGACAGGGGGCTAAGTCAAAACATTCAGTACTTC TRBJ2-4 TRBD1 TRBV2 NA
CASSLEGDNQPQHF TGTGCCAGCAGTTTAGAAGGGGACAATCAGCCCCAGCATTTT TRBJ1-5 NA TRBV27 NA
CASSLQQETQYF TGTGCCAGCAGCTTGCAGCAAGAGACCCAGTACTTC TRBJ2-5 NA TRBV5-4 NA
CASRSTGIRITSSYGYTF TGTGCCAGCAGATCGACAGGGATCAGGATCACCTCTAGCTATGGCTACACCTTC TRBJ1-2 TRBD1 TRBV27 NA
CAWSVGQGEQYF TGTGCCTGGAGTGTAGGACAGGGGGAGCAGTACTTC TRBJ2-7 TRBD1 TRBV30 NA
CASSLDRDVGETQYF TGTGCCAGCAGCTTGGACAGGGATGTCGGAGAGACCCAGTACTTC TRBJ2-5 NA TRBV5-6 NA
CASLGTPSGNTIYF TGTGCCAGCCTGGGGACTCCGTCAGGAAACACCATATATTTT TRBJ1-3 NA TRBV28 few